A single sample gave rise to the 6 T cell receptor beta chains below, sequenced in a study of preoperative IRX-2 immunotherapy in early breast cancer. The protocol was immunoSEQ multiplex PCR, while the TCRdb copy is restricted to in-frame clones and leaves out a portion. This sample carries roughly 99,000 clones, roughly 88% of them seen once, and the ten largest clones take about 2%. Documented treatment: preoperative locoregional IRX-2 cytokine immunotherapy. Sequences were derived from tumor tissue, sampled after IRX-2 immunotherapy. Source of these receptors: a human donor with breast cancer.

The CDR3 DNA follows: TGTGCCAGCAGTGCAAGCCGGGACAGTCAATACGAGCAGTACTTC. Translation: CASSASRDSQYEQYF. The V gene is TRBV22-1, the J gene TRBJ2-7; the listed D gene, TRBD1, was not tested against the DNA. TRBV22-1 is given as a pseudogene. The CDR3 runs to 15 residues.

The rearrangement links TRBV16 to TRBJ2-7; weak D call: TRBD1 (5 bases). Deletions cut 3 bases from V and 4 bases from J, with 10 bases between. This CDR3 spans 13 amino acids. Germline loops: CDR1 KGHSY, CDR2 FQNENV. The CDR3 here is CASSHNQGYEQYF. The CDR3 nucleotides read TGTGCCAGCAGCCATAATCAGGGTTACGAGCAGTACTTC.

The chain is built from TRBV28 and TRBJ2-5; D call uncertain. This CDR3 has 13 residues. From germline, CDR1 is MDHEN and CDR2 SYDVKM. Trimming took 10 bases from V and 3 from J, leaving 15 bases between them. The CDR3 bases are TGTGCCACCCCGGACGGTACCAAAGAGACCCAGTACTTC. Its translation is CATPDGTKETQYF.

The chain links TRBV11-3 to TRBJ2-3, with TRBD1 as a possible D gene (6 bases). V was trimmed by 1 base and J by 7 bases, leaving 12 bases between them. This CDR3 contains 14 residues. In germline, CDR1 is SGHNT, CDR2 YENEEA. CDR3 in DNA: TGTGCCAGCAGCTTAGTAGGGGGAGCTTATACGCAGTATTTT. Amino acids: CASSLVGGAYTQYF. Full variable domain (outside the CDR3, taken from reference TRBV11-3 and TRBJ2-3): EAGVVQSPRYKIIEKKQPVAFWCNPISGHNTLYWYLQNLGQGPELLIRYENEEAVDDSQLPKDRFSAERLKGVDSTLKIQPAELGDSAVYLCASSLVGGAYTQYFGPGTRLTVL.

This chain uses TRBV5-1 with TRBJ1-6; D unresolved. The CDR3 loop spans 15 amino acids. Trimming pared 0 bases from V and 4 bases from J, leaving 8 bases between. Germline CDR1 SGHRS, CDR2 YFSETQ. This chain's CDR3 is CASSLEGPYNSPLHF. For the CDR3, the DNA is TGCGCCAGCAGCTTGGAAGGCCCATATAATTCACCCCTCCACTTT.

The chain links TRBV5-1 to TRBJ2-7; 11 positions match TRBD1. CDR1 and CDR2 (germline): SGHRS, YFSETQ. J gave up 2 bases and V 3 bases, and 4 bases lay outside the gene matches. CDR3 length equals 15 residues. The CDR3 DNA follows: TGCGCCAGCAGCTCGTCGGGACAGGGGGCCTACGAGCAGTACTTC. Its translation: CASSSSGQGAYEQYF.